These 24 T cell receptor beta chains originate from one sample sequenced in a study of T cells in women clearing cervical HPV infection. The data were produced by immunoSEQ multiplex PCR, yet TCRdb's version contains in-frame clones alone and is incomplete. This sample's table has tens of thousands of clones. Input material: blood buffy coat. The receptors originated from a woman between 18 and 70 years old with a cervical HPV16 infection that either progressed to CIN3+ or cleared (not recorded which).

With regard to this clone: Read sequence stops 3 residues before the CDR3 end, and the germline J gene provides the missing end. The rearrangement joins TRBV5-6 to TRBJ2-7; 9 nucleotides agree with TRBD2. The germline gives CDR1 SGHDT, CDR2 YYEEEE. Germline trimming cut 2 bases from V and 3 bases from J; bases unmatched to any gene: 3. CDR3 length equals 14 residues. CDR3 DNA (partial): TGTGCCAGCAGCTTCGGGACTAGCCGCTACGAG. Its protein is CASSFGTSRYE. The CDR3 as a whole reads CASSFGTSRYEQYF.

Concerning this clone itself: The read terminates 3 residues before the CDR3 end, so the remaining end is supplied by the germline J gene. J is TRBJ2-7 and V is TRBV6-1, with 10 bases aligning to TRBD2. This CDR3 spans 15 amino acids. J was trimmed by 4 bases and V by 4 bases; bases with no gene match: 7. Germline CDR1 and CDR2: MNHNS and SASEGT. The part of the CDR3 DNA that was read is TGTGCCAGCAGTGTCAGCGGGGGGGCCTCGTACGAG. Its protein is CASSVSGGASYE. The complete CDR3 sequence is CASSVSGGASYEQYF.

A remark on this clone: The read comes to an end 3 residues before the CDR3 does, leaving the germline J gene to fill in the end. V usage is TRBV14 and J usage is TRBJ1-2; no firm D call. Germline loops: CDR1 SGHDN, CDR2 FVKESK. CDR3 size: 17 residues. This CDR3 reads CASSLRGGLAGRNDYTF. Incomplete CDR3 DNA: TGTGCCAGCAGCCTGCGGGGTGGACTAGCGGGTAGGAATGAC.

Concerning this clone itself: The sequenced fragment ends 3 residues before the CDR3 boundary, so the rest is inferred from the germline J gene. The chain links TRBV7-8 to TRBJ2-3; 10 bases line up with TRBD2. Germline-derived CDR1 and CDR2 are SGHVS and FQNEAQ. There are 15 residues in the CDR3. The CDR3 bases that were read are TGTGCCAGCAGCTTTCCTAGCGGGAGTCAAGAGACG. Its translation is CASSFPSGSQET. The CDR3 in full is CASSFPSGSQETQYF.

Comment on this clone: The read terminates 3 residues before the CDR3 end, so the remaining end is supplied by the germline J gene. The V call is TRBV30, the J call TRBJ1-6; TRBD1 matches 7 bases. The CDR3 length is 15 residues. Trimming removed 5 bases from V and 6 bases from J; junction bases left unmatched: 10. From germline, CDR1 is GTSNPN and CDR2 SVGIG (reference sequence). CDR3 bases read: TGTGCCTGGTCCAGCCGGGACAGCCTTAATTCACCC. This codes for CAWSSRDSLNSP. The full CDR3 sequence reads CAWSSRDSLNSPLHF.

As to this clone: The read gets to within 3 residues of the CDR3 end, and the germline J gene fills in the rest. V and J are TRBV7-9 and TRBJ1-2; possible D gene TRBD1, 6 bases. Germline V CDR1 and CDR2: SEHNR, FQNEAQ (reference sequence). This CDR3 comprises 12 residues. The CDR3 here is CASSTRTAGYTF. CDR3 bases read: TGTGCCAGCAGCACACGGACAGCAGGC.

Remarks on this clone: One end of the junction is discordant with germline, which a read error may explain. From the germline J gene comes the end of the CDR3, since the read stops 3 residues before it. The same CDR3 can be traced to other DNA sequences in this sample. The chain links TRBV7-2 to TRBJ1-3, with D possibly TRBD1 on 6 matching bases. Germline V gene lookup returns CDR1 SGHTA and CDR2 FQGNSA. The CDR3 sequence is 15 residues long. CDR3 loop: CASSLARTARNTIYF. The sequenced CDR3 bases are TGTGCCAGCAGCTTAGCCCGGACAGCTAGAAACACA.

On this clone: The read falls 3 residues short of the CDR3 end, and the missing part is taken from the germline J gene. The rearrangement uses TRBV7-9 and TRBJ2-4, with no clear D. CDR1 and CDR2 from the germline V gene are SEHNR and FQNEAQ (reference sequence). The length of the CDR3 is 14 residues. CDR3 residues: CASSLDTVFYGQYF. The CDR3 DNA, read in part, is TGTGCCAGCAGCTTAGACACAGTGTTCTATGGT. Looking up the rest from reference TRBV7-9 and TRBJ2-4 gives the full variable domain: DTGVSQNPRHKITKRGQNVTFRCDPISEHNRLYWYRQTLGQGPEFLTYFQNEAQLEKSRLLSDRFSAERPKGSFSTLEIQRTEQGDSAMYLCASSLDTVFYGQYFGAGTRLSVL.

In regard to this clone: The read is 3 residues too short to cover the CDR3 end, so that end is filled in from the germline J gene. The genes are TRBV5-1 and TRBJ1-4; the match to TRBD1 covers 7 bases. Germline CDR1 reads SGHRS; CDR2 reads YFSETQ. V gave up 3 bases and J gave up 8 bases; unmatched junction bases: 7. The CDR3 has 14 amino acids. The covered CDR3 bases are TGCGCCAGCAGCTCGACAGGGTTTCGAGAAAAA. Translated: CASSSTGFREK. The complete CDR3 reads CASSSTGFREKLFF.

Turning to this clone: Its ends do not fully match the called genes, so a read error is possible. The read gets to within 3 residues of the CDR3 end, and the germline J gene fills in the rest. This CDR3 is also generated by other DNA sequences in the sample. The J gene is TRBJ1-3, the V gene TRBV2, with a weak D call TRBD1 (5 bases). The CDR3 spans 13 residues. Germline lookup yields CDR1 SNHLY and CDR2 FYNNEI. CDR3 loop: CASSEARGNTIYF. CDR3 DNA, as far as it was read: TGTGCCAGCAGTGAAGCGAGGGGAAACACA.

As to this clone: Sequence at one end of the junction differs from germline and may be a read error. From the germline J gene comes the end of the CDR3, since the read stops 3 residues before it. Distinct nucleotide sequences in the sample also encode this CDR3. The chain joins TRBV7-9 to TRBJ1-3; D is ambiguous. The CDR3 sequence is 13 residues long. Germline CDR1 and CDR2: SEHNR and FQNEAQ (reference sequence). The sequenced part of the CDR3 DNA is TGTGCCAGCAGCGCCGCACGGGGAAACACG. This translates into CASSAARGNT. The complete CDR3 sequence is CASSAARGNTIYF. Filled out from reference TRBV7-9 and TRBJ1-3, the complete variable domain reads DTGVSQNPRHKITKRGQNVTFRCDPISEHNRLYWYRQTLGQGPEFLTYFQNEAQLEKSRLLSDRFSAERPKGSFSTLEIQRTEQGDSAMYLCASSAARGNTIYFGEGSWLTVV.

Concerning this clone itself: From the germline J gene comes the end of the CDR3, since the read stops 3 residues before it. The V gene is TRBV27, the J gene TRBJ2-7; 9 nucleotides match TRBD1. The V and J ends lost 10 bases and 5 bases, in that order; junction bases with no gene match: 3. From germline, CDR1 is MNHEY and CDR2 SMNVEV (reference sequence). CDR3 length: 11 residues. The CDR3 sequence: CAIGTGNEQYF. The DNA read from the CDR3 is TGTGCCATAGGGACAGGGAACGAG.

On this clone: Read data end 3 residues before the CDR3 end; the end is taken from the germline J gene. The rearrangement joins TRBV29-1 to TRBJ2-2, with D perhaps TRBD1 (6 bases). CDR1 SQVTM and CDR2 ANQGSEA come from the germline V gene. The ends were cut back, 6 bases at V and 6 bases at J, with 23 bases in the middle. This CDR3 is 16 amino acids long. Partial CDR3 DNA: TGCAGCGTAGCCTCAGGGGAGCCGGGTATATCCGGGGAG. It codes for CSVASGEPGISGE. The entire CDR3 sequence reads CSVASGEPGISGELFF.

With respect to this clone: The read terminates 3 residues before the CDR3 end, so the remaining end is supplied by the germline J gene. This sequence joins TRBV20-1 and TRBJ1-1; possibly TRBD1 for D (6 bases). Germline assignment: CDR1 DFQATT and CDR2 SNEGSKA (reference sequence). V was clipped by 3 bases and J by 1 base, with 15 bases between them. The CDR3 consists of 15 residues. The covered CDR3 bases are TGCAGTGCTAGCGACCTTATAGGGGGGAACACTGAA. This gives the protein CSASDLIGGNTE. From start to end, the CDR3 is CSASDLIGGNTEAFF.

Points on this clone: The CDR3 goes on 3 residues after the read ends, and that part is filled in from the germline J gene. V and J are TRBV5-1 and TRBJ2-1; tentative D call: TRBD1 (6 bases). V was pared by 4 bases and J by 7 bases, with 9 bases between. The germline CDR1 and CDR2 sequences are SGHRS and YFSETQ. The CDR3 is 12 amino acids. The CDR3 is CASSLTGNEQFF. The part of the CDR3 DNA that was read is TGCGCCAGCAGCCTGACAGGAAATGAG.

CDR3 residues: CASSLEGFRGAEAFF. Incomplete CDR3 DNA: TGCGCCAGCAGCTTGGAGGGCTTTCGGGGGGCTGAA. The chain employs TRBV5-1 and TRBJ1-1, with D perhaps TRBD1 (5 bases). Sequencing ends 3 residues short of the CDR3 end; the germline J gene provides the rest. CDR3 length: 15 amino acids. Germline assignment: CDR1 SGHRS and CDR2 YFSETQ. Trimming took off 0 bases at V and 6 bases at J, with 15 bases between the two ends.

Of note for this clone: The read finishes 3 residues shy of the CDR3 end, and the germline J gene is used to complete it. The chain is built from TRBV19 and TRBJ1-5; TRBD1 is a possible D gene (6 bases). The CDR3 runs 12 residues. In germline, CDR1 is LNHDA, CDR2 SQIVND (reference sequence). V was trimmed by 7 bases and J by 4 bases, leaving 8 bases between them. The CDR3 DNA, read in part, is TGTGCCAGTAAAAGGGGGAATCAGCCC. It specifies CASKRGNQP. The entire CDR3 sequence reads CASKRGNQPQHF.

On this clone itself: The read terminates 3 residues before the CDR3 end, so the remaining end is supplied by the germline J gene. The chain links TRBV20-1 to TRBJ2-7; 9 bases align to TRBD1. CDR3 size: 15 residues. The germline CDR1 and CDR2 sequences are DFQATT and SNEGSKA (reference sequence). With 2 bases clipped from V and 4 bases from J, the junction kept 9 bases outside the gene matches. CDR3 residues: CSARNHGQGFYEQYF. The covered CDR3 bases are TGCAGTGCTAGAAATCACGGACAGGGGTTTTACGAG.

A remark on this clone: Sequencing ends 3 residues short of the CDR3 end; the germline J gene provides the rest. The chain joins TRBV19 to TRBJ1-2, with D possibly being TRBD1 (5 bases). The CDR3 covers 19 residues. Per germline, CDR1 LNHDA and CDR2 SQIVND (reference sequence). V was shortened by 5 bases and J by 2 bases, with 27 bases between the two germline ends. CDR3 in amino acids: CASSLAQGLTRNLNYGYTF. CDR3 DNA (partial): TGTGCCAGTAGTTTAGCTCAGGGACTGACCAGAAACCTGAACTATGGC.

As for this clone: The read stops 3 residues short of the end of the CDR3; the missing end is completed from the germline J gene. This chain uses TRBV29-1 with TRBJ2-1, with TRBD1 identical over 7 bases. CDR1 and CDR2 from the germline V gene are SQVTM and ANQGSEA. CDR3 length equals 13 residues. After removal of 5 bases from V and 5 bases from J, the junction contained 6 bases not matched to a gene. CDR3 DNA, as far as it was read: TGCAGCGTTCTCCCGGGACAGAACAATGAG. As protein: CSVLPGQNNE. The entire CDR3 is CSVLPGQNNEQFF.

Notes on this clone: The read falls 3 residues short of the CDR3 end, and the missing part is taken from the germline J gene. The rearrangement joins TRBV27 to TRBJ2-7; 7 nucleotides match TRBD1. After removal of 6 bases from V and 2 bases from J, the junction contained 7 bases not matched to a gene. Germline V gene lookup returns CDR1 MNHEY and CDR2 SMNVEV (reference sequence). The CDR3 has 14 amino acids. The sequenced CDR3 bases are TGTGCCAGCAGCCAGATGACAGGGCCCTACGAG. This encodes CASSQMTGPYE. The CDR3 as a whole reads CASSQMTGPYEQYF.

Concerning this clone: The CDR3 end is not reached by the read, which stops 3 residues before it; the germline J gene fills it in. The chain links TRBV20-1 to TRBJ1-1; a weak D match, TRBD1 (5 bases). V was clipped by 6 bases and J by 1 base, with 12 bases between them. The CDR3 consists of 13 residues. CDR1 and CDR2 (germline): DFQATT, SNEGSKA (reference sequence). This chain's CDR3 is CSAESTGNTEAFF. The part of the CDR3 DNA that was read is TGCAGTGCCGAGTCCACAGGGAACACTGAA.

In regard to this clone: At one end the junction does not follow the germline gene, possibly because of a read error. The missing CDR3 end, 3 residues past where the read stops, is filled in from the germline J gene. The sample holds other DNA sequences that translate to the same CDR3. J is TRBJ1-3 and V is TRBV10-1, with D perhaps matching TRBD1 (6 bases). This CDR3 has 19 residues. Germline CDR1 is WNHNN and CDR2 is SYGVQD (reference sequence). The sequenced part of the CDR3 DNA is TGCGCCAGCAGTGAAGAGTGGGACACGGGAAATGTCTCTGGAAACACG. It is translated as CASSEEWDTGNVSGNT. The whole CDR3 protein is CASSEEWDTGNVSGNTIYF.

CDR3 DNA, as far as it was read: TGCAGTGCTAGAGGTGGACAGCACGAG. It yields the protein CSARGGQHE. From start to end, the CDR3 is CSARGGQHEQYF. The chain uses TRBV20-1 and TRBJ2-7; possible D gene TRBD1, 6 bases. The missing CDR3 end, 3 residues past where the read stops, is filled in from the germline J gene. This CDR3 has 12 residues. CDR1 is DFQATT and CDR2 is SNEGSKA in the germline V gene (reference sequence). Trimming stripped 1 base from V and 5 bases from J, with 9 bases between.